These 18 T cell receptor beta chains came from one sample sequenced in a study of vaccination effects on CD4 cells after COVID-19. These TCRs are of unknown antigen specificity. Libraries were prepared by immunoSEQ multiplex PCR; TCRdb keeps only in-frame clonotypes and omits some of them. The data show approximately 47,000 clones, approximately 80% seen once. An approximately ten-day culture period preceded the isolation of CD4+ T cells. The sample here was CD4+ T cells from PBMCs cultured without peptide, taken before COVID-19 vaccination. The receptors were sampled from a human donor who had a prior SARS-CoV-2 infection.

This rearrangement joins TRBV10-3 to TRBJ2-1; 11 bases are shared with TRBD1. The CDR3 runs 17 residues. J was trimmed by 9 bases and V by 4 bases; bases with no gene match: 14. Germline lookup yields CDR1 ENHRY and CDR2 SYGVKD. The CDR3 here is CAISAQEDRGPGGEQFF. The CDR3 DNA reads as TGTGCCATCAGTGCCCAGGAGGACAGGGGGCCGGGGGGTGAGCAGTTCTTC.

This chain joins TRBV2 and TRBJ2-3; TRBD1 might be the D (5 bases). Germline V gene data show CDR1 as SNHLY and CDR2 as FYNNEI. Trimming took off 3 bases at V and 1 base at J, with 8 bases between the two ends. CDR3 size: 14 residues. The CDR3 DNA sequence: TGTGCCAGCAGTGACAGGGAAGGCACAGATACGCAGTATTTT. It is translated as CASSDREGTDTQYF.

The chain combines TRBV29-1 with TRBJ2-7; TRBD1 matches 9 bases. CDR3 size: 13 residues. CDR1 and CDR2 from the germline V gene are SQVTM and ANQGSEA. J gave up 2 bases and V 6 bases, and 5 bases lay outside the gene matches. The CDR3 region has the DNA TGCAGCGTCGGGGGACAGGGCCCCTACGAGCAGTACTTC. Translating gives CSVGGQGPYEQYF.

This clone turned up a few times. The chain links TRBV5-1 to TRBJ1-2; maybe TRBD1 (6 bases). V was pared by 0 bases and J by 4 bases, with 16 bases between. Germline values: CDR1 SGHRS, CDR2 YFSETQ. This CDR3 comprises 16 residues. CDR3 in amino acids: CASSLDGGPALYGYTF. The CDR3 coding sequence is TGCGCCAGCAGCTTGGATGGGGGGCCAGCACTCTATGGCTACACCTTC.

The rearrangement joins TRBV4-3 to TRBJ2-7, with TRBD1 matching 9 bases. Trimming at V came to 1 base and at J to 6 bases, leaving 7 bases not matched to a gene. The CDR3 is 15 residues long. CDR1 is LGHNA, CDR2 YSLEER, per germline. The CDR3 region is CASSQAAGQGREQYF. The CDR3 bases are TGCGCCAGCAGCCAAGCTGCGGGACAGGGACGCGAGCAGTACTTC.

The V gene is TRBV7-9, the J gene TRBJ1-1; 8 nucleotides match TRBD1. The trim removed 5 bases at V and 10 bases at J, leaving 9 bases unmatched. Germline V lookup: CDR1 SEHNR, CDR2 FQNEAQ (reference sequence). The CDR3 spans 13 residues. The CDR3 reads CASSNSQGARAFF. The CDR3 DNA sequence: TGTGCCAGCAGCAACAGCCAGGGGGCGCGAGCTTTCTTT.

The chain has TRBV7-2 and TRBJ2-2, with unresolved D. Germline V gene sequence: CDR1 SGHTA, CDR2 FQGNSA. V was clipped by 5 bases and J by 6 bases, with 13 bases between them. The length of the CDR3 is 14 residues. The DNA for the CDR3 is TGTGCCAGCAGCAGATCGACCACAGCCGGGGAGCTGTTTTTT. Translating gives CASSRSTTAGELFF.

The rearrangement links TRBV24-1 to TRBJ2-7; 7 bases map to TRBD1. The CDR3 is 14 residues long. Germline-derived CDR1 and CDR2 are KGHDR and SFDVKD. The V segment lost 4 bases and the J segment 3 bases; nucleotides outside the gene matches: 5. CDR3 sequence (DNA): TGTGCCACCAGTGAGGAAAGACAGGGCTACGAGCAGTACTTC. This encodes CATSEERQGYEQYF.

This chain uses TRBV11-2 with TRBJ1-2; no definite D call. Trimming shortened V by 1 base and J by 7 bases, and 13 bases separated the two germline ends. Germline CDR1 reads SGHAT; CDR2 reads FQNNGV. The CDR3 has 14 amino acids. CDR3 nucleotide sequence: TGTGCCAGCAGCTTAGGCTGGACCGGTGGTGGCTACACCTTC. This sequence encodes CASSLGWTGGGYTF. The full variable domain, with the rest looked up from reference TRBV11-2 and TRBJ1-2, is EAGVAQSPRYKIIEKRQSVAFWCNPISGHATLYWYQQILGQGPKLLIQFQNNGVVDDSQLPKDRFSAERLKGVDSTLKIQPAKLEDSAVYLCASSLGWTGGGYTFGSGTRLTVV.

This clone was recorded a few times. The chain links TRBV3-1 (or the pseudogene TRBV3-2) to TRBJ2-7; 11 bases are a match to TRBD2. J was trimmed by 6 bases and V by 1 base; bases with no gene match: 5. From germline, CDR1 is LGHDT and CDR2 YNNKEL (reference sequence). This CDR3 spans 15 amino acids. The CDR3 loop reads CASSQVHLAGGEQYF. The CDR3 DNA follows: TGTGCCAGCAGCCAAGTCCACCTAGCGGGAGGCGAGCAGTACTTC.

The chain uses TRBV12-3 or TRBV12-4 and TRBJ1-1; 7 nucleotides agree with TRBD1. After removal of 6 bases from V and 7 bases from J, the junction contained 8 bases not matched to a gene. This CDR3 spans 13 amino acids. Here the CDR3 DNA reads TGTGCCAGCAGAACAGGGGTTCTTATTGAAGCTTTCTTT. Translation gives CASRTGVLIEAFF.

The rearrangement joins TRBV10-3 to TRBJ2-1, with D tentatively TRBD1 (6 bases). Deletions cut 0 bases from V and 4 bases from J, with 13 bases between. The germline CDR1 and CDR2 sequences are ENHRY and SYGVKD. CDR3 length: 16 residues. DNA of the CDR3: TGTGCCATCAGTGAGTCGGTGGGGGCAGCTTACAATGAGCAGTTCTTC. Translated: CAISESVGAAYNEQFF.

The rearrangement joins TRBV18 to TRBJ2-3, with TRBD1 as a possible D gene (5 bases). The germline gives CDR1 KGHSH, CDR2 LQKENI. The CDR3 has 17 residues. The V and J ends lost 2 bases and 2 bases respectively, with 17 bases between them. The CDR3 coding sequence is TGTGCCAGCTCACCATCTTTTCATCTGGACACCACAGATACGCAGTATTTT. Protein sequence: CASSPSFHLDTTDTQYF.

The chain employs TRBV4-2 and TRBJ1-3, with TRBD1 identical over 8 bases. The CDR3 covers 16 residues. Germline-derived CDR1 and CDR2 are LGHNA and YNFKEQ. V gave up 5 bases and J gave up 0 bases; unmatched junction bases: 6. The CDR3 DNA is TGTGCCAGCAGCAGAGGGACAGGCTACTCTGGAAACACCATATATTTT. It specifies CASSRGTGYSGNTIYF.

Comments on this clone: Other DNA sequences in the same sample also yield this CDR3. The V and J genes are TRBV7-2 and TRBJ2-7; D gene unclear. V was pared by 3 bases and J by 4 bases, with 7 bases between. CDR1 is SGHTA, CDR2 FQGNSA, per germline. This CDR3 is 12 amino acids long. The CDR3: CASSLLTYEQYF. The CDR3 region has the DNA TGTGCCAGCAGCTTGTTAACATACGAGCAGTACTTC. The full variable domain, in which reference TRBV7-2 and TRBJ2-7 provide the parts outside the CDR3, is GAGVSQSPSNKVTEKGKDVELRCDPISGHTALYWYRQSLGQGLEFLIYFQGNSAPDKSGLPSDRFSAERTGGSVSTLTIQRTQQEDSAVYLCASSLLTYEQYFGPGTRLTVT.

This chain connects TRBV5-1 to TRBJ2-2, with D unclear. Trimming cost V 4 bases and J 4 bases, with 8 bases left between them. In germline, CDR1 is SGHRS, CDR2 YFSETQ. This CDR3 region has 13 residues. CDR3 nucleotides: TGCGCCAGCAGCCAGGATCGCACCGGGGAGCTGTTTTTT. Translation gives CASSQDRTGELFF.

The chain uses TRBV2 and TRBJ2-7; a possible D gene is TRBD2 (5 bases). CDR1 is SNHLY and CDR2 is FYNNEI in the germline V gene. The CDR3 has 13 residues. Trimming took off 4 bases at V and 1 base at J, with 8 bases between the two ends. The CDR3 DNA reads TGTGCCAGCAGTGGCGGAGGATCCTACGAGCAGTACTTC. Its protein is CASSGGGSYEQYF.

This clone was seen a single time. This rearrangement joins TRBV6-5 to TRBJ2-7; possibly TRBD2 for D (5 bases). This CDR3 is built from 13 residues. Germline V gene lookup returns CDR1 MNHEY and CDR2 SVGAGI. V gave up 8 bases and J gave up 7 bases, with 18 bases separating them. CDR3 protein: CASDYGVPGEQYF. CDR3 sequence (DNA): TGTGCCAGCGATTACGGGGTACCGGGGGAGCAGTACTTC.